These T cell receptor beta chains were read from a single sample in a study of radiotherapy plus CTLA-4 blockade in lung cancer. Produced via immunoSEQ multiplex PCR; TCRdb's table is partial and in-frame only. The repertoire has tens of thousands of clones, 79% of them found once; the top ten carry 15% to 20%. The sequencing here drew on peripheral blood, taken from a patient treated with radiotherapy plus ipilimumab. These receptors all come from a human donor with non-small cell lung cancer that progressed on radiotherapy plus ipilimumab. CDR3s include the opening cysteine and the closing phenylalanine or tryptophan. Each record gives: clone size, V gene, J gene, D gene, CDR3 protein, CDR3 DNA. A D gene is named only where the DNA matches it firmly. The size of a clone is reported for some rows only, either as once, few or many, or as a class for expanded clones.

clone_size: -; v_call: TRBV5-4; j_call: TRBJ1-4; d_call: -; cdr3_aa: CASSLKTRPLPEKLFF; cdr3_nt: TGTGCCAGCAGCTTAAAAACCCGCCCCCTTCCTGAAAAACTGTTTTTT
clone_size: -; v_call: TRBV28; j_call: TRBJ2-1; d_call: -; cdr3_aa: CASSFIHARDNEQFF; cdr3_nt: TGTGCCAGCAGTTTTATTCACGCCCGCGACAATGAGCAGTTCTTC
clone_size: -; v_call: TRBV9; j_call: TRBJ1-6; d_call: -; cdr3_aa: CASGSLGALHF; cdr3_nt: TGTGCCAGTGGATCCCTAGGGGCCCTCCACTTT
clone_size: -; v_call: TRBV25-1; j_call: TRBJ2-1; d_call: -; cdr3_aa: CASSEKSGLYNEQFF; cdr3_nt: TGTGCCAGCAGTGAAAAGAGCGGGCTATACAATGAGCAGTTCTTC
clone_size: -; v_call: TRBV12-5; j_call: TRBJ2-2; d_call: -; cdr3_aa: CATTGKRTGELFF; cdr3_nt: TGTGCTACCACAGGGAAGCGCACCGGGGAGCTGTTTTTT
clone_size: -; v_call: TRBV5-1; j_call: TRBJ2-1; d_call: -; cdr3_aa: CASSLGPSSYNEQFF; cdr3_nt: TGCGCCAGCAGCTTGGGCCCGAGCTCCTACAATGAGCAGTTCTTC
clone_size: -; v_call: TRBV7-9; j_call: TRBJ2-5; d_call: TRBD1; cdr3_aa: CASRRVDRGETQYF; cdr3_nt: TGTGCCAGCAGACGCGTGGACAGGGGGGAGACCCAGTACTTC
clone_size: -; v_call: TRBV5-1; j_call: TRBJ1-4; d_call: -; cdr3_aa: CASSLFGVSEKLFF; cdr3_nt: TGCGCCAGCAGCCTCTTTGGGGTTAGTGAAAAACTGTTTTTT
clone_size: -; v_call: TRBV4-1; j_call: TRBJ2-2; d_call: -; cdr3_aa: CASSQGENTGELFF; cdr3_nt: TGCGCCAGCAGCCAAGGGGAAAACACCGGGGAGCTGTTTTTT
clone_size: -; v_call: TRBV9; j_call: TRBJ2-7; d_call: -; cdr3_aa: CASSVGGNLYEQYF; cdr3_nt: TGTGCCAGCAGCGTCGGAGGGAACCTCTACGAGCAGTACTTC
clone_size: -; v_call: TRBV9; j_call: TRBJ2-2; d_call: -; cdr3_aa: CASSVGGEAIGELFF; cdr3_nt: TGTGCCAGCAGCGTAGGGGGAGAAGCTATAGGGGAGCTGTTTTTT
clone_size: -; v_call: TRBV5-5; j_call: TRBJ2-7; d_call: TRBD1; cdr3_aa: CASSPWTGAYEQYF; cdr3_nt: TGTGCCAGCAGCCCGTGGACAGGGGCCTACGAGCAGTACTTC
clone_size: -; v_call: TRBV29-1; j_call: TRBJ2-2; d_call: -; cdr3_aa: CSVWKDSYTGELFF; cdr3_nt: TGCAGCGTTTGGAAGGACAGTTACACCGGGGAGCTGTTTTTT
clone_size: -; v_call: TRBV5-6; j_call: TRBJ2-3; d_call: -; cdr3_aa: CASSLADSPPDTQYF; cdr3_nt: TGTGCCAGCAGCTTGGCCGACTCGCCCCCAGATACGCAGTATTTT
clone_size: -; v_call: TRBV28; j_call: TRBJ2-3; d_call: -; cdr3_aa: CASSSGQRGGGGTDTQYF; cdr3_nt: TGTGCCAGCAGTTCTGGACAGAGGGGGGGTGGGGGCACAGATACGCAGTATTTT
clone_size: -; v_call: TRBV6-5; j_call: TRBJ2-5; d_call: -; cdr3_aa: CASSPLARGETQYF; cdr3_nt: TGTGCCAGCAGCCCCCTAGCGAGGGGAGAGACCCAGTACTTC
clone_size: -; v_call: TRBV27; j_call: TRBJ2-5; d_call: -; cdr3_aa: CASSPQSRGETQYF; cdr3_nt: TGTGCCAGCAGTCCTCAGTCCCGGGGGGAGACCCAGTACTTC
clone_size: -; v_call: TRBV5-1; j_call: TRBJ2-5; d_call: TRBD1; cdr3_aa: CASSTGQGAAAQYF; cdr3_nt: TGCGCCAGCAGCACGGGACAGGGGGCAGCGGCCCAGTACTTC
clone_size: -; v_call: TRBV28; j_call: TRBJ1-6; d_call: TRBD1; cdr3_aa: CASRIRGRGNSPLHF; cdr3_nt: TGTGCCAGCAGGATCAGGGGGCGCGGGAATTCACCCCTCCACTTT
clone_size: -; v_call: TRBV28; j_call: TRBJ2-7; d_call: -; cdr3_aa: CASSLDEVQDEQYF; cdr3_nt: TGTGCCAGCAGTTTGGACGAGGTTCAGGACGAGCAGTACTTC
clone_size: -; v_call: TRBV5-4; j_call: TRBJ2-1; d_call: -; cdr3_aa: CASSLVTGRENEQFF; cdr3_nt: TGTGCCAGCAGCTTGGTAACCGGAAGGGAGAATGAGCAGTTCTTC
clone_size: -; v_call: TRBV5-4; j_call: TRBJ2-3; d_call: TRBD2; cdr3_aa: CASSLTSGGARYF; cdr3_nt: TGTGCCAGCAGCTTGACTAGCGGGGGGGCCCGATATTTT
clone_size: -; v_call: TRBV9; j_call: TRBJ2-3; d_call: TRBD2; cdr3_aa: CASSVGVAGKTDTQYF; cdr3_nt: TGTGCCAGCAGCGTAGGGGTAGCGGGTAAAACAGATACGCAGTATTTT
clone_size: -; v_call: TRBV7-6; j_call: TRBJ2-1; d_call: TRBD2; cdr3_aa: CASSFSPGLAINEQFF; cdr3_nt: TGTGCCAGCAGCTTTTCTCCGGGACTAGCGATAAATGAGCAGTTCTTC
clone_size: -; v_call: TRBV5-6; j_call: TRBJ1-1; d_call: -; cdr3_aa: CASSSLSGANTEAFF; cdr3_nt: TGTGCCAGCAGCTCGCTGTCGGGGGCTAATACTGAAGCTTTCTTT
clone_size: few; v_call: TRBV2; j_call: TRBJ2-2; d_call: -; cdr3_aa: CATPPQGQQNTGELFF; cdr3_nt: TGTGCCACCCCTCCCCAGGGCCAGCAAAACACCGGGGAGCTGTTTTTT
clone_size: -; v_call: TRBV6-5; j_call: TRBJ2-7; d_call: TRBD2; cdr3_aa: CASSGGGTRGQYF; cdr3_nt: TGTGCCAGCAGTGGGGGGGGGACGCGCGGGCAGTACTTC
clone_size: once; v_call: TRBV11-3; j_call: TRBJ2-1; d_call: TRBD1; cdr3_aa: CASSSGTGSYNEQFF; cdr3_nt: TGTGCCAGCAGTTCCGGGACAGGTTCCTACAATGAGCAGTTCTTC
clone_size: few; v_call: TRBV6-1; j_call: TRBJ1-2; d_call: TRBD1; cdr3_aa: CASRETGGGGYTF; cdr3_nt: TGTGCCAGCAGGGAGACAGGGGGGGGTGGCTACACCTTC
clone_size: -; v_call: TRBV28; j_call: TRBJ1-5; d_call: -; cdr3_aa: CASSTGRQPQHF; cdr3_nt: TGTGCCAGCTCGACAGGTCGGCAGCCCCAGCATTTT
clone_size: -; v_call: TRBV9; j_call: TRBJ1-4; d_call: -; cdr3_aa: CASSVDTGDEKLFF; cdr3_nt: TGTGCCAGCAGCGTAGATACAGGAGATGAAAAACTGTTTTTT
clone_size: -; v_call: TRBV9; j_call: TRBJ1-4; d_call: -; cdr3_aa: CASSARAGPNEKLFF; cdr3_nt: TGTGCCAGCAGCGCCCGGGCAGGCCCTAATGAAAAACTGTTTTTT
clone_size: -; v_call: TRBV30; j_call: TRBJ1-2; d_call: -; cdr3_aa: CACAPGRYGYTF; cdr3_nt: TGTGCCTGCGCTCCGGGCCGCTATGGCTACACCTTC
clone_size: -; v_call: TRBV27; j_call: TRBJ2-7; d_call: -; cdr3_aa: CASSLKGDAYEQYF; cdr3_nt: TGTGCCAGCAGTTTAAAAGGGGACGCCTACGAGCAGTACTTC